The source of this T cell receptor beta chain is a study of blood T cell repertoires in COVID-19. Profiling relied on immunoSEQ multiplex PCR, and the TCRdb table lists in-frame clones only, not all of them. Among just under 150,000 clones listed, approximately 86% were seen once. V lost 3 bases and J lost 7, with 10 bases in between. The CDR3 has 14 residues. Germline V gene data show CDR1 as ENHRY and CDR2 as SYGVKD. The chain joins TRBV10-3 to TRBJ1-6, with D hard to call. This TCR came from a woman between 45 and 60 years old with acute or convalescent COVID-19. The sample taken for sequencing was peripheral blood. The CDR3 DNA sequence: TGTGCCATCAGTGATCGGGGTAGGAATTCACCCCTCCACTTT. It specifies CAISDRGRNSPLHF.